A selection of T cell receptor beta chains follows, all from one sample in a study of blood T cell repertoires in COVID-19. The data were produced by immunoSEQ multiplex PCR, yet TCRdb's version contains in-frame clones alone and is incomplete. The sample lists around 25,000 clones, 73% occurring once. The sample taken for sequencing was peripheral blood. These TCRs come from a human donor in a cohort sampled during active or convalescent COVID-19. CDR3s include the opening cysteine and the closing phenylalanine or tryptophan. A D gene is named only where the DNA matches it firmly. Clone size is not always given. Where it is, it says once, few, many or a class for expanded clones.

size | D | length | J | V | DNA | CDR3
NA | NA | 13 | TRBJ1-5 | TRBV28 | TGTGCCAGCAGTTGGGGGGGCAATCAGCCCCAGCATTTT | CASSWGGNQPQHF
few | NA | 16 | TRBJ2-2 | TRBV7-2 | TGTGCCAGCAGCCTCCTACAGGGTCGGAACACCGGGGAGCTGTTTTTT | CASSLLQGRNTGELFF
NA | NA | 15 | TRBJ2-7 | TRBV27 | TGTGCCAGCAGTCCCCGAGGGAGGCGGGGACTCGAGCAGTACTTC | CASSPRGRRGLEQYF
medium-sized | NA | 11 | TRBJ2-5 | TRBV29-1 | TGCAGCTGCTTAGGTACAGGGACCCAGTACTTC | CSCLGTGTQYF
NA | NA | 21 | TRBJ1-6 | TRBV18 | TGTGCCAGCTCACCGATACTATGGGGGACTCTCAACCCCATATATAATTCACCCCTCCACTTT | CASSPILWGTLNPIYNSPLHF
NA | NA | 15 | TRBJ2-2 | TRBV19 | TGTGCCAGTAGTATGCTTCTCCTAAACACCGGGGAGCTGTTTTTT | CASSMLLLNTGELFF
NA | TRBD2 | 18 | TRBJ2-3 | TRBV6-7 | TGTGCCAGCAGTTACTTAAGGCTAGCGGGAGTTAACACAGATACGCAGTATTTT | CASSYLRLAGVNTDTQYF
NA | NA | 13 | TRBJ2-2 | TRBV5-4 | TGTGCCAGCAGCTATCCCTCCACCGGGGAGCTGTTTTTT | CASSYPSTGELFF
NA | NA | 13 | TRBJ2-1 | TRBV30 | TGTGCCTGGAGGCCCACAGGGAGGGTTGAGCAGTTCTTC | CAWRPTGRVEQFF
NA | NA | 12 | TRBJ1-2 | TRBV12-3/TRBV12-4 | TGTGCCAGCAGCCAGGGTTACTATGGCTACACCTTC | CASSQGYYGYTF
NA | TRBD2 | 13 | TRBJ2-3 | TRBV11-3 | TGTGCCAGCAGCTCCGGGGGGGCAGATACGCAGTATTTT | CASSSGGADTQYF
NA | NA | 13 | TRBJ2-5 | TRBV12-3/TRBV12-4 | TGTGCCAGCAGTTTGACCAGGTGGGAGACCCAGTACTTC | CASSLTRWETQYF
NA | TRBD1 | 15 | TRBJ2-2 | TRBV5-4 | TGTGCCAGCAGCCATCGGACAGGGAAGGGCGGGGAGCTGTTTTTT | CASSHRTGKGGELFF
few | TRBD1 | 15 | TRBJ1-4 | TRBV18 | TGTGCCAGCTCACATACAGGGGCAACTAATGAAAAACTGTTTTTT | CASSHTGATNEKLFF
once | NA | 14 | TRBJ2-7 | TRBV28 | TGTGCCAGCAGTTTAAGTTGGCTCAAGGGGGAGCAGTACTTC | CASSLSWLKGEQYF
few | TRBD1 | 14 | TRBJ1-2 | TRBV3-1/TRBV3-2 | TGTGCCAGCAGGCGGACAGGGCCCTTCTATGGCTACACCTTC | CASRRTGPFYGYTF
NA | TRBD1 | 15 | TRBJ1-1 | TRBV11-2 | TGTGCCAGCAGCTTAGACAGACAGGGATTCGCTGAAGCTTTCTTT | CASSLDRQGFAEAFF
NA | NA | 14 | TRBJ1-5 | TRBV4-1 | TGCGCCAGCAGCCAAGTTGGCAGGGGACAGCCCCAGCATTTT | CASSQVGRGQPQHF
NA | TRBD1 | 15 | TRBJ2-3 | TRBV5-6 | TGTGCCAGCAGCATTCGGACAGGGAGCACAGATACGCAGTATTTT | CASSIRTGSTDTQYF
NA | TRBD1 | 15 | TRBJ1-6 | TRBV28 | TGTGCCAGCAGCCCTAGGACAGGGGAAAATTCACCCCTCCACTTT | CASSPRTGENSPLHF
NA | NA | 16 | TRBJ2-2 | TRBV7-9 | TGTGCCAGCAGCTTAAAATGGTCCAGGGCCACCGGGGAGCTGTTTTTT | CASSLKWSRATGELFF
once | NA | 13 | TRBJ1-2 | TRBV7-2 | TGTGCCAGCAGCTTAGACCAGGGCATGGGCTACACCTTC | CASSLDQGMGYTF
NA | NA | 13 | TRBJ2-2 | TRBV28 | TGTGCCAGCAGTTCGGTAGCGCTCGGGGAGCTGTTTTTT | CASSSVALGELFF
medium-sized | TRBD2 | 17 | TRBJ2-3 | TRBV7-6 | TGTGCCAGCAGCTTAGGAGCGGGAGGGCCAGGAACAGATACGCAGTATTTT | CASSLGAGGPGTDTQYF
few | TRBD1 | 15 | TRBJ1-2 | TRBV28 | TGTGCCAGCAGTACGCCGGACAGGGTTTCTTGGGGCTACACCTTC | CASSTPDRVSWGYTF